The 32 T cell receptor beta chains in this list originate from one sample, sequenced in a study of blood T cell repertoires in COVID-19. Data came from immunoSEQ multiplex PCR; TCRdb stores just in-frame clones and leaves some out. Counted here are roughly 120,000 clones, 70% to 80% occurring once; the ten biggest clones make up approximately 7.9%. The specimen sequenced was peripheral blood. Receptor source: a human donor in a cohort sampled during active COVID-19.

This clone was counted once. The chain has TRBV7-8 and TRBJ1-2; D gene unclear. V lost 2 bases and J 4 bases, leaving 17 bases between the germline ends. CDR1 is SGHVS, CDR2 FQNEAQ, per germline. This CDR3 comprises 16 residues. CDR3: CASSLLPAPRGYGYTF. In DNA, the CDR3 is TGTGCCAGCAGCTTACTCCCGGCCCCTCGAGGCTATGGCTACACCTTC.

This chain links TRBV11-2 with TRBJ1-1; TRBD1 matches 7 bases. The junction had 12 bases not matched to a gene; V was cut back by 0 bases and J by 2 bases. This CDR3 is 18 amino acids long. Germline CDR1 is SGHAT and CDR2 is FQNNGV. The CDR3 sequence is CASSLERVLGTVNTEAFF. The CDR3 bases are TGTGCCAGCAGCTTAGAACGGGTTTTGGGGACAGTAAACACTGAAGCTTTCTTT.

This clone was seen only once. J is TRBJ1-1 and V is TRBV4-1; D remains ambiguous. Germline CDR1 reads MGHRA; CDR2 reads YSYEKL. V was clipped by 1 base and J by 1 base, with 10 bases between them. The CDR3 is 15 residues long. The DNA of the CDR3 is TGCGCCAGCAGCCAAGTTCATACATGGAACACTGAAGCTTTCTTT. Translated, it gives CASSQVHTWNTEAFF.

The chain has TRBV19 and TRBJ1-5; D may be TRBD1 (5 bases). V was shortened by 2 bases and J by 5 bases, with 7 bases between the two germline ends. The CDR3 has 13 residues. Germline CDR1 LNHDA, CDR2 SQIVND (reference sequence). The CDR3 sequence is CASSIRGHQPQHF. In DNA form, the CDR3 reads TGTGCCAGTAGTATAAGGGGCCATCAGCCCCAGCATTTT.

The CDR3 loop reads CSVVRAGELEQYF. In DNA form, the CDR3 reads TGCAGCGTTGTAAGGGCGGGAGAGCTTGAGCAGTACTTC. The rearrangement links TRBV29-1 to TRBJ2-7; the match to TRBD2 covers 7 bases. The germline V gene encodes CDR1 SQVTM and CDR2 ANQGSEA. The CDR3 has 13 amino acids. Trimming removed 4 bases from V and 7 bases from J; junction bases left unmatched: 10.

The CDR3 sequence: CASSYPTAGYGYTF. CDR3 nucleotides: TGTGCCAGCAGCTATCCCACTGCTGGCTATGGCTACACCTTC. The chain couples TRBV5-6 to TRBJ1-2; D is unresolved. The CDR3 has 14 residues. The V and J ends lost 3 bases and 4 bases respectively, with 13 bases between them. Germline CDR1 and CDR2: SGHDT and YYEEEE.

This clone is a singleton in its sample. The chain uses TRBV6-1 and TRBJ1-1; 7 nucleotides align to TRBD1. V shed 3 bases and J 4 bases; nucleotides not matched to a gene: 5. Looked up from germline, CDR1 is MNHNS and CDR2 is SASEGT. The CDR3 runs to 14 residues. CDR3 sequence: CASSDSRGLTEAFF. The DNA of the CDR3 is TGTGCCAGCAGTGATTCGAGGGGGCTCACTGAAGCTTTCTTT.

This clone showed up just once. This chain links TRBV4-2 with TRBJ1-4; tentative D call: TRBD1 (5 bases). The CDR3 runs 16 residues. Germline lookup yields CDR1 LGHNA and CDR2 YNFKEQ. Trimming removed 0 bases from V and 2 bases from J, with 10 bases in between. In DNA, the CDR3 is TGTGCCAGCAGCCAAGAATTCGCAGGGACTAATGAAAAACTGTTTTTT. Residues: CASSQEFAGTNEKLFF.

The chain combines TRBV4-1 with TRBJ1-5; D is uncertain. Trimming pared 4 bases from V and 2 bases from J, leaving 12 bases between. The CDR3 spans 15 residues. Per germline, CDR1 MGHRA and CDR2 YSYEKL. The CDR3 loop reads CASSPFGAGNQPQHF. The DNA of the CDR3 is TGCGCCAGCAGCCCCTTCGGAGCAGGCAATCAGCCCCAGCATTTT.

The rearrangement uses TRBV6-5 and TRBJ1-2; 8 nucleotides agree with TRBD1. The germline V gene has CDR1 MNHEY and CDR2 SVGAGI. The ends lost 2 bases at V and 2 bases at J; junction bases unmatched: 4. The CDR3 runs 15 residues. CDR3 nucleotide sequence: TGTGCCAGCAGTTACGGACAGGGAGAAAACTATGGCTACACCTTC. This sequence encodes CASSYGQGENYGYTF.

This clone was recorded once. The chain is built from TRBV4-1 and TRBJ2-7; D call uncertain. V lost 4 bases and J 5 bases, leaving 9 bases between the germline ends. The CDR3 runs to 12 residues. Per germline, CDR1 MGHRA and CDR2 YSYEKL. The CDR3 sequence: CASSPTADEQYF. CDR3 bases: TGCGCCAGCAGCCCGACTGCGGACGAGCAGTACTTC.

The chain carries TRBV28 and TRBJ1-5; TRBD1 aligns across 8 bases. Looked up from germline, CDR1 is MDHEN and CDR2 is SYDVKM. Trimming cost V 6 bases and J 6 bases; bases outside gene matches: 13. The CDR3 length is 16 residues. The CDR3 DNA sequence: TGTGCCAGCAGCACAATGATTGGACAGGGTGTTCAGCCCCAGCATTTT. Amino acid sequence: CASSTMIGQGVQPQHF.

This CDR3 reads CASRPAGVGYEQYF. The DNA for the CDR3 is TGTGCCAGCAGACCAGCGGGAGTGGGTTACGAGCAGTACTTC. This chain joins TRBV28 and TRBJ2-7, with 8 bases identical to TRBD2. In germline, CDR1 is MDHEN, CDR2 SYDVKM. This CDR3 is built from 14 residues. V shed 6 bases, J shed 4 bases, and the junction held 8 bases outside the gene matches.

The rearrangement joins TRBV25-1 to TRBJ1-4, with 7 bases fitting TRBD1. CDR1 and CDR2 from the germline V gene are MGHDK and SYGVNS. This CDR3 region has 15 residues. V was pared by 3 bases and J by 7 bases, with 8 bases of the junction left unmatched. The CDR3 is CASSDRQGLAEKLFF. DNA for the CDR3: TGTGCCAGCAGTGACCGACAGGGTCTCGCTGAAAAACTGTTTTTT.

This clone has a handful of counts. V and J are TRBV2 and TRBJ2-7; D may be TRBD2 (6 bases). Germline CDR1 SNHLY, CDR2 FYNNEI. This CDR3 has 14 residues. V lost 6 bases and J 3 bases, leaving 15 bases between the germline ends. The CDR3 DNA reads as TGTGCCAGCAGGGGGACTGGGGCCCTCTACGAGCAGTACTTC. Its protein product is CASRGTGALYEQYF.

This chain connects TRBV5-1 to TRBJ2-1, with TRBD1 matching over 7 bases. CDR3 length: 15 amino acids. The V gene end was trimmed by 2 bases and the J gene end by 5 bases; junction bases not matched to a gene: 7. From germline, CDR1 is SGHRS and CDR2 YFSETQ. CDR3 region: CASSFRDRMDNEQFF. The CDR3 DNA reads as TGCGCCAGCAGCTTCCGGGACAGAATGGACAATGAGCAGTTCTTC.

The chain joins TRBV4-1 to TRBJ2-1, with 7 bases matching TRBD1. Per the germline V gene, CDR1 is MGHRA and CDR2 is YSYEKL. The length of the CDR3 is 15 residues. After removal of 3 bases from V and 9 bases from J, the junction contained 11 bases not matched to a gene. The CDR3 reads CASSQSRDSLGEQFF. DNA of the CDR3: TGCGCCAGCAGCCAGTCCCGGGACAGTCTTGGTGAGCAGTTCTTC.

This clone was counted between two and nine times. V is TRBV20-1 and J is TRBJ2-7, with no clear D. V shed 3 bases and J shed 1 base, with 7 bases lying between them. This CDR3 spans 12 amino acids. Germline-derived CDR1 and CDR2 are DFQATT and SNEGSKA (reference sequence). The CDR3, as DNA: TGCAGTGCTAGTGGCGGTTCCTACGAGCAGTACTTC. Its protein product is CSASGGSYEQYF.

The chain joins TRBV12-3 or TRBV12-4 to TRBJ2-7; D gene ambiguous. Trimming left V 6 bases short and J 1 base short, with 4 bases between. The CDR3 runs 11 residues. CDR3 protein: CASRASYEQYF. CDR3 DNA: TGTGCCAGCAGGGCTTCCTACGAGCAGTACTTC.

Only one count was recorded for this clone. The chain couples TRBV5-1 to TRBJ1-4; 8 bases fit TRBD1. The CDR3 covers 15 residues. In germline, CDR1 is SGHRS, CDR2 YFSETQ. V gave up 4 bases and J gave up 7 bases; unmatched junction bases: 9. The CDR3 is CASSNGQGGFEKLFF. CDR3 coding DNA: TGCGCCAGCAGCAATGGACAGGGAGGATTTGAAAAACTGTTTTTT.

This chain joins TRBV19 and TRBJ1-1; maybe TRBD1 (6 bases). Germline assignment: CDR1 LNHDA and CDR2 SQIVND (reference sequence). The CDR3 has 14 amino acids. The V end lost 3 bases, the J end lost 5 bases, and 13 bases lay between the germline ends. The CDR3 region has the DNA TGTGCCAGTAGTATCGGGGGGCGAGGAACTGAAGCTTTCTTT. Translated, it gives CASSIGGRGTEAFF.

The chain joins TRBV4-1 to TRBJ1-1, with a tentative D call TRBD1 (6 bases). With 6 bases removed from V and 5 bases from J, the gap between germline ends came to 19 bases. The germline V gene has CDR1 MGHRA and CDR2 YSYEKL. CDR3 size: 15 residues. CDR3 in amino acids: CASSPLHDTGTEAFF. CDR3 DNA: TGCGCCAGCAGTCCCCTCCACGATACAGGGACTGAAGCTTTCTTT.

This clone was picked up one time. The CDR3 region has the DNA TGTGCCAGCAGCAGAAGCGGGGACTCCTACAATGAGCAGTTCTTC. Translation gives CASSRSGDSYNEQFF. V usage is TRBV5-5 and J usage is TRBJ2-1, with TRBD2 identical over 7 bases. Germline assignment: CDR1 SGHKS and CDR2 YYEKEE (reference sequence). Trimming removed 4 bases from V and 0 bases from J; junction bases left unmatched: 4. CDR3 size: 15 residues.

The genes are TRBV28 and TRBJ1-5; the D is unclear. Trimming cost V 2 bases and J 0 bases, with 5 bases left between them. The V gene's germline CDR1 is MDHEN and CDR2 SYDVKM. The CDR3 totals 14 residues. The CDR3 sequence is CASSLPYSNQPQHF. The CDR3, as DNA: TGTGCCAGCAGTTTACCCTATAGCAATCAGCCCCAGCATTTT. Drawing the rest from reference TRBV28 and TRBJ1-5, the complete variable domain is DVKVTQSSRYLVKRTGEKVFLECVQDMDHENMFWYRQDPGLGLRLIYFSYDVKMKEKGDIPEGYSVSREKKERFSLILESASTNQTSMYLCASSLPYSNQPQHFGDGTRLSIL.

The chain combines TRBV11-3 with TRBJ2-3; 7 bases are shared with TRBD1. J was trimmed by 0 bases and V by 1 base; bases with no gene match: 7. The CDR3 length is 17 residues. The germline gives CDR1 SGHNT, CDR2 YENEEA. CDR3 nucleotide sequence: TGTGCCAGCAGCTTAGGGTTGGGGACAGCCAGCACAGATACGCAGTATTTT. This encodes CASSLGLGTASTDTQYF. The whole variable domain, filled in from reference TRBV11-3 and TRBJ2-3, reads EAGVVQSPRYKIIEKKQPVAFWCNPISGHNTLYWYLQNLGQGPELLIRYENEEAVDDSQLPKDRFSAERLKGVDSTLKIQPAELGDSAVYLCASSLGLGTASTDTQYFGPGTRLTVL.

The rearrangement links TRBV3-1 (or the pseudogene TRBV3-2) to TRBJ2-7; D perhaps matches TRBD1 (6 bases). The germline V gene encodes CDR1 LGHDT and CDR2 YNNKEL (reference sequence). V lost 1 base, J lost 5 bases, and 15 bases lay in between. The CDR3 loop spans 15 amino acids. As DNA, the CDR3 is TGTGCCAGCAGCCAAGGACTGGGGGCAGGGGACGAGCAGTACTTC. Translating gives CASSQGLGAGDEQYF.

The V and J genes are TRBV4-1 and TRBJ1-1; 10 bases map to TRBD1. Germline V gene sequence: CDR1 MGHRA, CDR2 YSYEKL. This CDR3 spans 17 amino acids. Trimming at V came to 1 base and at J to 1 base, leaving 6 bases not matched to a gene. The CDR3 bases are TGCGCCAGCAGCCAAGCTCAGACAGGGGGCCCGAACACTGAAGCTTTCTTT. Translated: CASSQAQTGGPNTEAFF.

The chain employs TRBV15 and TRBJ1-6; 7 bases align to TRBD1. This CDR3 region has 15 residues. V lost 2 bases and J lost 12; bases outside the gene matches: 10. Germline V gene data show CDR1 as LNHNV and CDR2 as YYDKDF (reference sequence). The CDR3 DNA reads TGTGCCACCAGCAGACAGGGGGAACTGGGGGAACCCCTCCACTTT. Amino acid sequence: CATSRQGELGEPLHF.

This chain links TRBV24-1 with TRBJ1-2, with 7 bases identical to TRBD1. This CDR3 has 11 residues. From germline, CDR1 is KGHDR and CDR2 SFDVKD. With 12 bases clipped from V and 3 bases from J, the junction kept 3 bases outside the gene matches. CDR3 bases: TGTGCCTCGACAGGGCACTATGGCTACACCTTC. It is translated as CASTGHYGYTF.

This chain uses TRBV11-2 with TRBJ2-7; 8 nucleotides match TRBD2. In germline, CDR1 is SGHAT, CDR2 FQNNGV. The CDR3 extends over 19 amino acids. V was pared by 5 bases and J by 3 bases, with 21 bases of the junction left unmatched. Written as DNA, the CDR3 is TGTGCCAGCAGCAATAGCGACGGTCTAGCGGGCCCGGGGGGCTACGAGCAGTACTTC. Translated: CASSNSDGLAGPGGYEQYF.

This chain links TRBV7-8 with TRBJ1-3; no clear D. V lost 5 bases and J lost 0, with 8 bases in between. This CDR3 comprises 14 residues. CDR1 is SGHVS and CDR2 is FQNEAQ in the germline V gene. CDR3 DNA: TGTGCCAGCAGCCTAACTAACTCTGGAAACACCATATATTTT. Encoded protein: CASSLTNSGNTIYF.

The rearrangement joins TRBV4-1 to TRBJ2-1; 12 bases align to TRBD2. The CDR3 totals 16 residues. From germline, CDR1 is MGHRA and CDR2 YSYEKL. V shed 3 bases, J shed 7 bases, and the junction held 7 bases outside the gene matches. CDR3 loop: CASSHPLAGGHNEQFF. In DNA form, the CDR3 reads TGCGCCAGCAGCCACCCCCTAGCGGGGGGGCATAATGAGCAGTTCTTC.